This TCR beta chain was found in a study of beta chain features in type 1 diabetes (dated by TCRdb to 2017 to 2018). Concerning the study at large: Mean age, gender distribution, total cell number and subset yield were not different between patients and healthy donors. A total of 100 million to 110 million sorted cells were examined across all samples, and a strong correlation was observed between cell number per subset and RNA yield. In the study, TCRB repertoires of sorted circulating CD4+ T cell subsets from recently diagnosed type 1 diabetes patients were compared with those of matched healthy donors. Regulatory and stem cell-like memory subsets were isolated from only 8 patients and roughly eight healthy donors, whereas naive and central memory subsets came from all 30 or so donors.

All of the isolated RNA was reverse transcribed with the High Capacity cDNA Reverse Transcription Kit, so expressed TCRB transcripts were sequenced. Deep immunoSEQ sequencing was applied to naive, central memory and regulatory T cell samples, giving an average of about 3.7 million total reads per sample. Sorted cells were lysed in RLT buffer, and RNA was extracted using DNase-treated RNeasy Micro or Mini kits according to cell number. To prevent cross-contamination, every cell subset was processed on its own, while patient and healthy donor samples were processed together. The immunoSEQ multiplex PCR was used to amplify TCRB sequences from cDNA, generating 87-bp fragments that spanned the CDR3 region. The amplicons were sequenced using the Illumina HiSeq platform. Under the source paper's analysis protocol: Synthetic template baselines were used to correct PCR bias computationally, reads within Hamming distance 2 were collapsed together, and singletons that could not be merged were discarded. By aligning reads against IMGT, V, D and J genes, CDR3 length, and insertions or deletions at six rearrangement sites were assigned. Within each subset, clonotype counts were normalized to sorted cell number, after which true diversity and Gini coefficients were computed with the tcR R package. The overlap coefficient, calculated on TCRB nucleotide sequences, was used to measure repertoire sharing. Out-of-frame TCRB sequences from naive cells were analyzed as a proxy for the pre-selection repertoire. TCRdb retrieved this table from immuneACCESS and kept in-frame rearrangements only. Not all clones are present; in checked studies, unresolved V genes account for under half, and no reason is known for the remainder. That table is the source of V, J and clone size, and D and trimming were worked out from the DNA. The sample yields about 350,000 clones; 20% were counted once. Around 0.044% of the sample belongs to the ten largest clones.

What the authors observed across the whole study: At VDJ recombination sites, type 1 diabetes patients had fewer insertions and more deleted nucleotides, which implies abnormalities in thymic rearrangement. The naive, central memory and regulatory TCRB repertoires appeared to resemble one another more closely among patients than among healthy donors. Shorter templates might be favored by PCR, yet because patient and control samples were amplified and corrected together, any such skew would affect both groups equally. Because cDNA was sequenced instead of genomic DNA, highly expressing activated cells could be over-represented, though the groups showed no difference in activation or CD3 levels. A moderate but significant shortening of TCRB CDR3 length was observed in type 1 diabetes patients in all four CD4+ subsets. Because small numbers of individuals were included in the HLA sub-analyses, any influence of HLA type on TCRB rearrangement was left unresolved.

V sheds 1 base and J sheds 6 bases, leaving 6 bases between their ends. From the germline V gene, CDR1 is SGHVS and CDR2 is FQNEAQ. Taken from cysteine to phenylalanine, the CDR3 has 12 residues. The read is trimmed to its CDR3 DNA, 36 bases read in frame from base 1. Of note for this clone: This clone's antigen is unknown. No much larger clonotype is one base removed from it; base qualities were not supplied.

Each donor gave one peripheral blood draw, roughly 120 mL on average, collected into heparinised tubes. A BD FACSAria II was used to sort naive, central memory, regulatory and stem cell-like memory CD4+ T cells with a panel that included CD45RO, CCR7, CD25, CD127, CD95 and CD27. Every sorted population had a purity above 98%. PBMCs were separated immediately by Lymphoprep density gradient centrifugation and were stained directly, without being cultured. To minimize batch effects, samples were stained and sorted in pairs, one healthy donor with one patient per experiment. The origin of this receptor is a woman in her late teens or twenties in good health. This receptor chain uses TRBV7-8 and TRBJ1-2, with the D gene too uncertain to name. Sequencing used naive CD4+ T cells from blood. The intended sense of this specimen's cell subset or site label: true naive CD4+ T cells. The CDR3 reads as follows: CASSLGGNGYTF. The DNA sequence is TGTGCCAGCAGCTTAGGAGGGAATGGCTACACCTTC.